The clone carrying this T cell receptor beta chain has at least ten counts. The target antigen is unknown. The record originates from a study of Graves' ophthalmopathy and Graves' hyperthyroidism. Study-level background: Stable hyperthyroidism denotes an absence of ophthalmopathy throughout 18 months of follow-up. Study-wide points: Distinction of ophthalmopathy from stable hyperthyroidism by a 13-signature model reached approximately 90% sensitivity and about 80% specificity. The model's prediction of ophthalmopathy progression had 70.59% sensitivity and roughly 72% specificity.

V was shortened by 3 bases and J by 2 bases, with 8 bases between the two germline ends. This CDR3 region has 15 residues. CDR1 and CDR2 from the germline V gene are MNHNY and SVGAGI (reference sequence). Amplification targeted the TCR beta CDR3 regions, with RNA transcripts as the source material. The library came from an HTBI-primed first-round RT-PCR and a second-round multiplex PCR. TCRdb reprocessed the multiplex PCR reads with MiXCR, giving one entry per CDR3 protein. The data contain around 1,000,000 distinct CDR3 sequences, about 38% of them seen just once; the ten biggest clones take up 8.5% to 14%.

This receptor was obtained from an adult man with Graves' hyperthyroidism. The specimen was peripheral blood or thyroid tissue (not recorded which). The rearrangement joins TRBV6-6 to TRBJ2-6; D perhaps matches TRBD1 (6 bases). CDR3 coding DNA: TGTGCCAGCAGTTATGAGGGGGCTGGGGCCAACGTCCTGACTTTC. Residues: CASSYEGAGANVLTF.